A selection of T cell receptor beta chains follows, all from one sample in a study of CD8 T cells in ankylosing spondylitis. TCRdb reprocessed the 5' RACE reads via MiXCR and lists one record per CDR3 protein. The table records hundreds of thousands of distinct CDR3 sequences, roughly 26% of them present only once. The sequenced material came from blood, either unsorted or a sorted T cell fraction (not recorded which). The receptors were gathered from a male donor with ankylosing spondylitis. The CDR3 runs from the conserved cysteine through the conserved F or W. D genes are given only for firm matches. Clone size is shown for a subset of rows, as once, few, many or a class of expanded clone.

V gene: TRBV7-2
J gene: TRBJ1-1
clone size: -
D gene: -
CDR3 protein: CASSFSDGNTEAFF
CDR3 DNA: TGTGCCAGCAGCTTCTCGGACGGGAACACTGAAGCTTTCTTT

V gene: TRBV20-1
J gene: TRBJ2-1
clone size: -
D gene: TRBD2
CDR3 protein: CSPSGLAGNEQFF
CDR3 DNA: TGCAGTCCTAGCGGGCTAGCGGGAAATGAGCAGTTCTTC

V gene: TRBV6-1
J gene: TRBJ1-6
clone size: -
D gene: -
CDR3 protein: CASNDRELLVDSPLHF
CDR3 DNA: TGTGCCAGCAATGACAGAGAGCTTTTGGTGGATTCACCCCTCCACTTT

V gene: TRBV7-9
J gene: TRBJ2-2
clone size: -
D gene: -
CDR3 protein: CASSLGGINTGELFF
CDR3 DNA: TGTGCCAGCAGCTTAGGAGGAATCAACACCGGGGAGCTGTTTTTT

V gene: TRBV6-1
J gene: TRBJ1-1
clone size: few
D gene: -
CDR3 protein: CASSPPVGRGPNTEAFF
CDR3 DNA: TGTGCCAGCAGTCCCCCGGTGGGGAGGGGACCGAACACTGAAGCTTTCTTT

V gene: TRBV29-1
J gene: TRBJ2-1
clone size: -
D gene: TRBD2
CDR3 protein: CSVDVAGGTGNEQFF
CDR3 DNA: TGCAGCGTTGATGTTGCGGGAGGGACGGGCAATGAGCAGTTCTTC

V gene: TRBV20-1
J gene: TRBJ2-5
clone size: -
D gene: TRBD1
CDR3 protein: CSATLRDSVATQYF
CDR3 DNA: TGCAGTGCAACCCTAAGGGACAGTGTGGCGACCCAGTACTTC

V gene: TRBV12-3/TRBV12-4
J gene: TRBJ1-1
clone size: few
D gene: -
CDR3 protein: CASSFQTWDTEAFF
CDR3 DNA: TGTGCCAGCAGTTTCCAGACCTGGGACACTGAAGCTTTCTTT

V gene: TRBV5-1
J gene: TRBJ2-5
clone size: -
D gene: -
CDR3 protein: CASSWAGTDQETQYF
CDR3 DNA: TGCGCCAGCAGCTGGGCGGGGACCGACCAAGAGACCCAGTACTTC

V gene: TRBV29-1
J gene: TRBJ1-4
clone size: few
D gene: -
CDR3 protein: CSGWRNEKLFF
CDR3 DNA: TGCAGCGGGTGGCGAAATGAAAAACTGTTTTTT

V gene: TRBV9
J gene: TRBJ2-2
clone size: -
D gene: -
CDR3 protein: CASSGASTNTGELFF
CDR3 DNA: TGTGCCAGCAGCGGGGCTAGCACGAACACCGGGGAGCTGTTTTTT

V gene: TRBV20-1
J gene: TRBJ2-1
clone size: -
D gene: TRBD2
CDR3 protein: CSARDLSGLSYNEQFF
CDR3 DNA: TGCAGTGCTAGAGATCTTAGCGGGCTCTCCTACAATGAGCAGTTCTTC

V gene: TRBV27
J gene: TRBJ1-4
clone size: many
D gene: -
CDR3 protein: CASSWGAGEKLFF
CDR3 DNA: TGTGCCAGCAGTTGGGGGGCTGGTGAAAAACTGTTTTTT

V gene: TRBV20-1
J gene: TRBJ1-5
clone size: few
D gene: TRBD1
CDR3 protein: CSAPGQSYQPQHF
CDR3 DNA: TGCAGTGCCCCGGGACAGTCTTATCAGCCCCAGCATTTT

V gene: TRBV20-1
J gene: TRBJ2-7
clone size: -
D gene: -
CDR3 protein: CSAAKVLYEQYF
CDR3 DNA: TGCAGTGCTGCGAAAGTTCTCTACGAGCAGTACTTC

V gene: TRBV29-1
J gene: TRBJ1-4
clone size: -
D gene: -
CDR3 protein: CSVLSERFGEKLFF
CDR3 DNA: TGCAGCGTATTGAGTGAGAGGTTCGGTGAAAAACTGTTTTTT

V gene: TRBV10-3
J gene: TRBJ1-5
clone size: few
D gene: TRBD1
CDR3 protein: CAISAQGQGSNQPQHF
CDR3 DNA: TGTGCCATCAGTGCCCAGGGACAGGGTAGCAATCAGCCCCAGCATTTT

V gene: TRBV20-1
J gene: TRBJ2-5
clone size: few
D gene: -
CDR3 protein: CSARSQPLDETQYF
CDR3 DNA: TGCAGTGCTAGATCTCAGCCTCTCGATGAGACCCAGTACTTC

V gene: TRBV20-1
J gene: TRBJ1-1
clone size: -
D gene: -
CDR3 protein: CSSSRWGGMAFF
CDR3 DNA: TGCAGCTCGTCCCGGTGGGGGGGGATGGCTTTCTTT

V gene: TRBV3-1
J gene: TRBJ2-1
clone size: -
D gene: TRBD2
CDR3 protein: CASVRSGRGVDNEQFF
CDR3 DNA: TGTGCCAGCGTCAGGAGCGGGAGAGGCGTCGACAATGAGCAGTTCTTC

V gene: TRBV20-1
J gene: TRBJ2-1
clone size: -
D gene: -
CDR3 protein: CSADDLAYEQFF
CDR3 DNA: TGCAGTGCTGACGACTTAGCGTACGAGCAGTTCTTC

V gene: TRBV29-1
J gene: TRBJ2-2
clone size: -
D gene: -
CDR3 protein: CSVESTGELFF
CDR3 DNA: TGCAGCGTAGAAAGCACCGGGGAGCTGTTTTTT

V gene: TRBV4-2
J gene: TRBJ1-2
clone size: -
D gene: -
CDR3 protein: CASSQETANYGYTF
CDR3 DNA: TGTGCCAGCAGCCAAGAGACAGCTAACTATGGCTACACCTTC

V gene: TRBV5-1
J gene: TRBJ2-3
clone size: few
D gene: -
CDR3 protein: CASSPISLDTQYF
CDR3 DNA: TGCGCCAGCAGTCCAATTAGCTTGGATACGCAGTATTTT

V gene: TRBV20-1
J gene: TRBJ2-1
clone size: few
D gene: TRBD2
CDR3 protein: CSAQTSGLYNEQFF
CDR3 DNA: TGCAGTGCTCAGACTAGCGGGTTATACAATGAGCAGTTCTTC

V gene: TRBV5-1
J gene: TRBJ2-5
clone size: many
D gene: -
CDR3 protein: CASSLAGRETQYF
CDR3 DNA: TGTGCCAGCAGCTTAGCAGGGCGGGAGACCCAGTACTTC

V gene: TRBV29-1
J gene: TRBJ2-1
clone size: -
D gene: TRBD2
CDR3 protein: CSVNMGTSGLYNEQFF
CDR3 DNA: TGCAGCGTGAATATGGGGACTAGCGGATTGTACAATGAGCAGTTCTTC

V gene: TRBV4-1
J gene: TRBJ2-1
clone size: -
D gene: TRBD2
CDR3 protein: CASSQTSDSYNEQFF
CDR3 DNA: TGCGCCAGCAGCCAAACTAGCGACTCCTACAATGAGCAGTTCTTC

V gene: TRBV20-1
J gene: TRBJ2-2
clone size: few
D gene: -
CDR3 protein: CSATRGSLTGELFF
CDR3 DNA: TGCAGTGCTACTAGGGGTTCCCTCACCGGGGAGCTGTTTTTT

V gene: TRBV5-4
J gene: TRBJ2-3
clone size: -
D gene: -
CDR3 protein: CASSFTGHLAGDTQYF
CDR3 DNA: TGTGCCAGCAGCTTCACAGGGCACCTAGCTGGGGATACGCAGTATTTT

V gene: TRBV9
J gene: TRBJ2-1
clone size: few
D gene: -
CDR3 protein: CASSVGNTGYSYNEQFF
CDR3 DNA: TGTGCCAGCAGCGTCGGTAACACAGGGTACTCCTACAATGAGCAGTTCTTC

V gene: TRBV5-1
J gene: TRBJ1-1
clone size: -
D gene: TRBD1
CDR3 protein: CASRQGLLNTEAFF
CDR3 DNA: TGCGCCAGCAGACAGGGGCTTCTGAACACTGAAGCTTTCTTT

V gene: TRBV12-3/TRBV12-4
J gene: TRBJ2-7
clone size: -
D gene: -
CDR3 protein: CASSHNLGRAGEQYF
CDR3 DNA: TGTGCCAGCAGTCATAACTTAGGGAGAGCGGGCGAGCAGTACTTC

V gene: TRBV4-2
J gene: TRBJ1-1
clone size: few
D gene: -
CDR3 protein: CASSQEPGGTEAFF
CDR3 DNA: TGTGCCAGCAGCCAAGAGCCCGGTGGGACTGAAGCTTTCTTT

V gene: TRBV2
J gene: TRBJ2-7
clone size: -
D gene: -
CDR3 protein: CASSEEEYLYEQYF
CDR3 DNA: TGTGCCAGCAGTGAGGAGGAATACCTCTACGAGCAGTACTTC

V gene: TRBV7-8
J gene: TRBJ1-2
clone size: few
D gene: -
CDR3 protein: CASSLALNYGYTF
CDR3 DNA: TGTGCCAGCAGCTTAGCTCTCAACTATGGCTACACCTTC

V gene: TRBV7-9
J gene: TRBJ1-1
clone size: few
D gene: TRBD1
CDR3 protein: CASRGSGGPEAFF
CDR3 DNA: TGTGCCAGCAGAGGCTCAGGGGGCCCTGAAGCTTTCTTT

V gene: TRBV20-1
J gene: TRBJ2-1
clone size: few
D gene: -
CDR3 protein: CSARQAISYNEQFF
CDR3 DNA: TGCAGTGCTAGGCAGGCCATTTCCTACAATGAGCAGTTCTTC

V gene: TRBV11-3
J gene: TRBJ2-3
clone size: -
D gene: -
CDR3 protein: CASSLFQGTDTQYF
CDR3 DNA: TGTGCCAGCAGCTTATTCCAGGGCACAGATACGCAGTATTTT

V gene: TRBV4-1
J gene: TRBJ1-2
clone size: few
D gene: -
CDR3 protein: CASSQDAQGPNYGYTF
CDR3 DNA: TGCGCCAGCAGCCAAGACGCCCAGGGACCAAACTATGGCTACACCTTC

V gene: TRBV15
J gene: TRBJ1-1
clone size: -
D gene: -
CDR3 protein: CATSRVGDNTEAFF
CDR3 DNA: TGTGCCACCAGCAGAGTAGGGGATAACACTGAAGCTTTCTTT

V gene: TRBV5-1
J gene: TRBJ2-2
clone size: few
D gene: TRBD1
CDR3 protein: CASSEGQGANTGELFF
CDR3 DNA: TGCGCCAGCAGCGAGGGACAGGGGGCGAACACCGGGGAGCTGTTTTTT

V gene: TRBV10-3
J gene: TRBJ2-1
clone size: -
D gene: -
CDR3 protein: CAIGDSGSHNEQFF
CDR3 DNA: TGTGCCATCGGGGACTCGGGCAGTCACAATGAGCAGTTCTTC

V gene: TRBV20-1
J gene: TRBJ2-1
clone size: -
D gene: -
CDR3 protein: CSARDEGSRQFF
CDR3 DNA: TGCAGTGCTAGAGACGAGGGATCGAGGCAGTTCTTC

V gene: TRBV24-1
J gene: TRBJ2-3
clone size: -
D gene: -
CDR3 protein: CATSDNGDRRTQYF
CDR3 DNA: TGTGCCACCAGTGATAACGGGGATCGACGCACGCAGTATTTT

V gene: TRBV11-2
J gene: TRBJ2-1
clone size: many
D gene: TRBD1
CDR3 protein: CASSPGTGPYNEQFF
CDR3 DNA: TGTGCCAGCAGCCCCGGGACAGGGCCTTACAATGAGCAGTTCTTC

V gene: TRBV24-1
J gene: TRBJ2-5
clone size: few
D gene: -
CDR3 protein: CATSDSRRETQYF
CDR3 DNA: TGTGCCACCAGTGATTCCCGCCGCGAGACCCAGTACTTC

V gene: TRBV20-1
J gene: TRBJ2-2
clone size: -
D gene: -
CDR3 protein: CSARVGEEGHTGELFF
CDR3 DNA: TGCAGTGCTAGAGTTGGGGAGGAGGGACACACCGGGGAGCTGTTTTTT

V gene: TRBV12-3/TRBV12-4
J gene: TRBJ2-2
clone size: -
D gene: TRBD1
CDR3 protein: CASSWGTGDTGELFF
CDR3 DNA: TGTGCCAGCAGTTGGGGGACAGGGGACACCGGGGAGCTGTTTTTT

V gene: TRBV7-2
J gene: TRBJ2-7
clone size: few
D gene: TRBD2
CDR3 protein: CASSLALAGILQGEQYF
CDR3 DNA: TGTGCCAGCAGCTTAGCGTTAGCGGGGATCCTTCAGGGCGAGCAGTACTTC

V gene: TRBV20-1
J gene: TRBJ2-3
clone size: -
D gene: TRBD2
CDR3 protein: CSARTSGQTDTQYF
CDR3 DNA: TGCAGTGCTAGAACTAGCGGGCAAACAGATACGCAGTATTTT

V gene: TRBV7-9
J gene: TRBJ1-6
clone size: -
D gene: -
CDR3 protein: CASSLDSLGSGWSPLHF
CDR3 DNA: TGTGCCAGCAGCTTAGACTCGTTGGGCAGCGGTTGGTCACCCCTCCACTTT

V gene: TRBV11-2
J gene: TRBJ2-2
clone size: many
D gene: -
CDR3 protein: CASSFLGTNTGELFF
CDR3 DNA: TGTGCCAGCAGCTTCCTGGGTACGAACACCGGGGAGCTGTTTTTT

V gene: TRBV5-1
J gene: TRBJ2-2
clone size: few
D gene: -
CDR3 protein: CASSLVVTSNTGELFF
CDR3 DNA: TGCGCCAGCAGCTTGGTGGTCACCTCGAACACCGGGGAGCTGTTTTTT

V gene: TRBV5-1
J gene: TRBJ1-1
clone size: few
D gene: -
CDR3 protein: CASSLVFQNTEAFF
CDR3 DNA: TGCGCCAGCAGCTTGGTGTTCCAGAACACTGAAGCTTTCTTT